The next 4 T cell receptor beta chains were all read from a single sample in a study of blood T cell repertoires in COVID-19. Generated by immunoSEQ multiplex PCR, the TCRdb table keeps only in-frame clones and is missing some. The sample has approximately 170,000 clones, more than 85% seen once; the top ten hold less than 3%. The specimen was peripheral blood. The source is an elderly woman with COVID-19, enrolled during active disease.

The chain joins TRBV28 to TRBJ1-2; tentatively, D is TRBD1 (5 bases). This CDR3 contains 13 residues. V lost 6 bases and J lost 4, with 12 bases in between. Germline assignment: CDR1 MDHEN and CDR2 SYDVKM. The CDR3 coding sequence is TGTGCCAGCAGGACCCCGACAGTCTATGGCTACACCTTC. This codes for CASRTPTVYGYTF.

This chain joins TRBV29-1 and TRBJ1-2, with D uncertain. Germline V lookup: CDR1 SQVTM, CDR2 ANQGSEA. The CDR3 sequence is 11 residues long. With 3 bases removed from V and 12 bases from J, the gap between germline ends came to 14 bases. The CDR3 DNA sequence: TGCAGCGTTGATCCGCAGTACGGGAACACCTTC. This translates into CSVDPQYGNTF. The full variable domain, rest sourced from reference TRBV29-1 and TRBJ1-2, is SAVISQKPSRDICQRGTSLTIQCQVDSQVTMMFWYRQQPGQSLTLIATANQGSEATYESGFVIDKFPISRPNLTFSTLTVSNMSPEDSSIYLCSVDPQYGNTFGSGTRLTVV.

V and J are TRBV28 and TRBJ2-1; the match to TRBD2 covers 9 bases. Germline V lookup: CDR1 MDHEN, CDR2 SYDVKM. V shed 3 bases, J shed 5 bases, and the junction held 8 bases outside the gene matches. The CDR3 is 16 residues long. The CDR3 nucleotides are TGTGCCAGCAGTTTTCTTAATAGCGGGAGTAACAATGAGCAGTTCTTC. It yields the protein CASSFLNSGSNNEQFF.

The chain recombines TRBV19 with TRBJ2-3, with 7 bases matching TRBD2. CDR3 length: 15 amino acids. V shed 3 bases and J 4 bases; nucleotides not matched to a gene: 7. Germline CDR1 is LNHDA and CDR2 is SQIVND (reference sequence). For the CDR3, the DNA is TGTGCCAGTAGTATCTGGCAGGCGGGGGCAGATACGCAGTATTTT. This translates into CASSIWQAGADTQYF.